This T cell receptor (beta chain) stems from a study of OX40 agonist ivuxolimab in advanced cancers. For context, the study as a whole: Ivuxolimab was a fully human IgG2 agonistic monoclonal antibody targeting the costimulatory receptor OX40 (CD134). The paper reports the monotherapy dose-escalation portion (N = 52 patients) of the phase I ivuxolimab trial. The purpose of peripheral TCRbeta sequencing was to test whether ivuxolimab changed TCR sequence diversity and led to clonal T-cell expansion. Intravenous ivuxolimab was administered to patients every 2 weeks at six dose levels: 0.01, 0.1, 0.3, 1.5, 3 and 10 mg/kg. Of the 50 to 55 dose-escalation patients, hepatocellular carcinoma was present in about 20, melanoma in around 15, renal cell carcinoma in 9 and head and neck cancer in 9. Prior anti-PD-1, anti-PD-L1 or anti-CTLA-4 therapy was permitted, and checkpoint inhibitors had been received by roughly two fifths of dose-escalation patients. Partial responses occurred in three dose-escalation patients, of whom one had hepatocellular carcinoma and two had cutaneous melanoma. In the dose-escalation cohort, roughly four fifths of patients were male, and the mean age was about 55 years, with a range of roughly 20 to 80.

For sequencing of the TCRbeta CDR3 region, genomic DNA was extracted from the sorted cells. TCRbeta CDR3 regions were sequenced using the immunoSEQ Assay. TCRdb's version of the immuneACCESS table is confined to in-frame rearrangements and falls short of the full clone set. An unresolved V gene accounts for under half of the shortfall where checked; the remainder is of unknown origin. The sample table shows 9,000 to 10,000 clones, and approximately 70% are seen once. The ten most abundant clones make up roughly a quarter of the sample. Overall results and qualifications from the work: After ivuxolimab, more expanded clones were found on average in CD8+ T cells than in CD4+ T cells. Which antigens the clonally expanded peripheral T cells were specific for was not determined. Low levels of normalized T-cell clonal expansion were also shown by some nonresponding patients. In partial responders in the 0.1-3.0 mg/kg groups, normalized peripheral clonal expansion was found to be among the lowest, especially among CD8+ T cells. Clonal expansion of both CD4+ and CD8+ blood T cells was observed from baseline to week 6 at doses 0.1 to 3.0 mg/kg.

The trial excluded patients who had a history of autoimmune disease or who were on systemic immunosuppression. Peripheral blood for TCR sequencing was collected from all dose cohorts at baseline, on cycle 4 day 1, and on cycle 7 day 1. Samples came from an open-label, multicenter, first-in-human phase I dose-escalation trial of ivuxolimab. The trial enrolled adults with locally advanced or metastatic head and neck squamous cell, hepatocellular, melanoma or renal cell carcinoma. Before TCR sequencing, CD4+ T cells and CD8+ T cells from peripheral blood were sorted into separate populations. Looking up the germline V gene yields CDR1 SGHTA and CDR2 FQGTGA. The CDR3 runs 14 amino acids, cysteine and phenylalanine included. Only the CDR3 DNA is retained, 42 bases long and in frame from the first base. V lost 2 bases and J lost 6 bases; the stretch between them is 11 bases long. A word on this clone: Its antigen remains undetermined. Base qualities are not recorded, but no much larger clone differs from it by a single base.

This material consisted of CD4+ or CD8+ T cells sorted from blood, taken in a trial of the OX40 agonist ivuxolimab. This chain joins TRBV7-3 to TRBJ1-5; TRBD1 might be the D gene, on 6 matching bases. The receptor comes from an adult with an advanced solid tumor such as melanoma, head and neck, liver or kidney cancer. The CDR3 loop reads CASSLGGTFQPQHF. The bases are TGTGCCAGCAGCTTAGGAGGGACATTTCAGCCCCAGCATTTT.